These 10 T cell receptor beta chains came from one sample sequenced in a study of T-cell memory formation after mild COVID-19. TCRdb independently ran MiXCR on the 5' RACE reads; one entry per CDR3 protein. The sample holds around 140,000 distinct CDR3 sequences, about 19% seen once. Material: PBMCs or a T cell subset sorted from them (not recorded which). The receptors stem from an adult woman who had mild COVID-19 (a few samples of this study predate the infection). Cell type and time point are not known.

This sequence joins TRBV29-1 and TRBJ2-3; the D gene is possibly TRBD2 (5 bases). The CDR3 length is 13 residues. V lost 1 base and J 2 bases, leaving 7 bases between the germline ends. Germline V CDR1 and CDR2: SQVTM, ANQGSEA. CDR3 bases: TGCAGCGTTGAAGGGACTGTCACAGATACGCAGTATTTT. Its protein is CSVEGTVTDTQYF.

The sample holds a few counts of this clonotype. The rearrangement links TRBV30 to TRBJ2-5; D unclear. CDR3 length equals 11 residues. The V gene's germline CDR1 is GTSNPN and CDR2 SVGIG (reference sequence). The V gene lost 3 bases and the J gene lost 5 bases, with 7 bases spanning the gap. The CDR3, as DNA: TGTGCCTGGAGACGGCGGGAGACCCAGTACTTC. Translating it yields CAWRRRETQYF.

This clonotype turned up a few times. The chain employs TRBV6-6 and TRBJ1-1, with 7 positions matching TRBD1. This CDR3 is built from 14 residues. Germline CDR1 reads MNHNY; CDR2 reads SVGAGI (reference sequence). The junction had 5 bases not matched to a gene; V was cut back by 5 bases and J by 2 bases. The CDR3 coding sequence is TGTGCCAGCAGTACCAACAGGGGAAACACTGAAGCTTTCTTT. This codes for CASSTNRGNTEAFF.

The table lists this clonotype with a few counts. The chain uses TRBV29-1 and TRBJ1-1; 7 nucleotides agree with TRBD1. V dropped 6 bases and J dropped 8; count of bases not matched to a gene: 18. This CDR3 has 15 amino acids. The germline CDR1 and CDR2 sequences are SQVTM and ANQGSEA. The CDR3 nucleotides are TGCAGCGTGCCCCTCCCTCCGAGGACAGGCACAGAAGCTTTCTTT. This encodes CSVPLPPRTGTEAFF.

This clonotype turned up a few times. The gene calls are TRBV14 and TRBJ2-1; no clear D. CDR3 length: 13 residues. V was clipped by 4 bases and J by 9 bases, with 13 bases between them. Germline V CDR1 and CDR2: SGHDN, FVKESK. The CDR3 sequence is CASSPVALAEQFF. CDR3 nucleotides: TGTGCCAGCAGCCCGGTAGCCCTTGCTGAGCAGTTCTTC.

The CDR3: CASSLIPGGHEQYF. The CDR3 nucleotides are TGTGCCAGCAGTTTAATTCCGGGGGGCCACGAGCAGTACTTC. The chain combines TRBV27 with TRBJ2-7; weak D call: TRBD2 (7 bases). The CDR3 is 14 residues long. V lost 2 bases to trimming and J lost 5 bases, with 13 bases between them. Germline V gives CDR1 MNHEY, CDR2 SMNVEV (reference sequence).

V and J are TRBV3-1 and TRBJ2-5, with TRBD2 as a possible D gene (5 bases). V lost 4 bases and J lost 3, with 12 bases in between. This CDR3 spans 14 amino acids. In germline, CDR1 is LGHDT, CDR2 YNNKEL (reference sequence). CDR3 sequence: CASSPLSSKETQYF. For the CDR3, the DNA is TGTGCCAGCAGCCCTTTATCTAGCAAAGAGACCCAGTACTTC.

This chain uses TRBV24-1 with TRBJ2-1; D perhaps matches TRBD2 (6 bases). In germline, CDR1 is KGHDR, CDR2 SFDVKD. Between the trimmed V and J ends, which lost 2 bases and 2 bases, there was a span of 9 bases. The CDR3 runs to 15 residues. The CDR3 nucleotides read TGTGCCACCAGTGATTCGGGGGAGGCCTACAATGAGCAGTTCTTC. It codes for CATSDSGEAYNEQFF.

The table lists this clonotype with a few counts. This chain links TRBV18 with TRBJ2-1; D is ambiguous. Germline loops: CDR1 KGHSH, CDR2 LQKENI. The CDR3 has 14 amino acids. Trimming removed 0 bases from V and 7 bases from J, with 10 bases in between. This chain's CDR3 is CASSPPWASNEQFF. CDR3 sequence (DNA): TGTGCCAGCTCACCACCCTGGGCCTCGAATGAGCAGTTCTTC.

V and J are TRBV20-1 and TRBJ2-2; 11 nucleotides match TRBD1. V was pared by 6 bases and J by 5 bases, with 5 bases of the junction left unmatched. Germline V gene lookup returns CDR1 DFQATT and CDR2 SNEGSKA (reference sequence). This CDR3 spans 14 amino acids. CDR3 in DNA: TGCAGTGCCAAGAGGGACAGGGGGACCGGGGAGCTGTTTTTT. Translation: CSAKRDRGTGELFF.